Here is one T cell receptor (beta chain) with its context. Its target is unknown. The sample comes from a study of cytomegalovirus exposure and HLA in healthy donors. Study-wide points: Cytomegalovirus association was assigned to more than 150 TCR beta chains.

PCR employed 60 Vbeta and 13 Jbeta primers. In the study's own analysis: Unique TCR beta chains totaled some 88 million in a later count, with approximately 11 million of them shared. Profiling relied on immunoSEQ multiplex PCR, and the TCRdb table lists in-frame clones only, not all of them. The V and J calls and clone size were taken over from that table, and D and trimming were inferred from the DNA. Of fewer than 200,000 clones in the sample, 79% were seen once. V gave up 2 bases and J gave up 4 bases, with 8 bases separating them. Germline assignment: CDR1 LNHDA and CDR2 SQIVND (reference sequence). This CDR3 comprises 13 residues.

The source is a woman in her thirties or forties in good health and CMV-seronegative. This sequence joins TRBV19 and TRBJ1-2, with TRBD1 as a possible D gene (5 bases). What was sequenced was PBMCs. For the CDR3, the DNA is TGTGCCAGTAGTATAAGGGGTCTCTATGGCTACACCTTC. This encodes CASSIRGLYGYTF.